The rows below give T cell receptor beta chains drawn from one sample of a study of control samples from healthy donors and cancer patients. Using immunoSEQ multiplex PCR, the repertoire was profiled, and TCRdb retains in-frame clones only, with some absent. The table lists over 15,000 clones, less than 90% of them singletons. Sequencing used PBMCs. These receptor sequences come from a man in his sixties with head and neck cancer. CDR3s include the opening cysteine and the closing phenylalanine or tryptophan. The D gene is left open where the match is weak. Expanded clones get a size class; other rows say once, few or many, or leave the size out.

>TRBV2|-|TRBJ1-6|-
TGTGCCAGCACGCAGACGAATTCACCCCTCCACTTT
CASTQTNSPLHF
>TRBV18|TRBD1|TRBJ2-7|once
TGTGCCAGCTCACGACAGGGGTACGAGCAGTACTTC
CASSRQGYEQYF
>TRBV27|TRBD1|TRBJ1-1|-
TGTGCCAGCAGTACCCGGACAGGGAACACTGAAGCTTTCTTT
CASSTRTGNTEAFF
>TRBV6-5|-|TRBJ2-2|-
TGTGCCAGCAGAAAAGCACAGGGCACCGGGGAGCTGTTTTTT
CASRKAQGTGELFF
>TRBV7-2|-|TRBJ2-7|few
TGTGCCAGCAGCCCTGGACATCGGCCCCGATCCTACGAGCAGTACTTC
CASSPGHRPRSYEQYF
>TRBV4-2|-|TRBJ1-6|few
TGTGCCAGCAGCCAATCGGGGACGGGGACCTATAATTCACCCCTCCACTTT
CASSQSGTGTYNSPLHF
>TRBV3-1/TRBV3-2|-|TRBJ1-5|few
TGTGCCAGCAGCCCGGGGACCTTTACCTATCAGCCCCAGCATTTT
CASSPGTFTYQPQHF
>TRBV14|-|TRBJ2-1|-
TGTGCCAGCAGCTCCCGGGGCAATGAGCAGTTCTTC
CASSSRGNEQFF
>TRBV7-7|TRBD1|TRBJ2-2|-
TGTGCCAGCAGCTCCGGGACAGCAAACACCGGGGAGCTGTTTTTT
CASSSGTANTGELFF
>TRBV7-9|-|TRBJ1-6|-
TGTGCCAGCAGCTTAAAACAGGCGAATTCACCCCTCCACTTT
CASSLKQANSPLHF
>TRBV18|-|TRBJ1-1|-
TGTGCCAGCTCCACGGGGCTTGGAGACACTGAAGCTTTCTTT
CASSTGLGDTEAFF
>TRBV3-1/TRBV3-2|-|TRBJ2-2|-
TGTGCCAGCAGCCAAGGGGGGTGGACCGGGGAGCTGTTTTTT
CASSQGGWTGELFF
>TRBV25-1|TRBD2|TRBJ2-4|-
TGTGCCAGCAGTGAACCAGCGGGGGGCCTAGGAAACATTCAGTACTTC
CASSEPAGGLGNIQYF
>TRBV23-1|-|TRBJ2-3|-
TGCGCCAGCAGTCAAGTTCCCGATACGCAGTATTTT
CASSQVPDTQYF
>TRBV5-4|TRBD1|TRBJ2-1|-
TGTGCCAGCAGTTCCGGGGACAGAGAGAATGAGCAGTTCTTC
CASSSGDRENEQFF
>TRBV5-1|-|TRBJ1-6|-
TGCGCCAGCAGTTATGGCGTGGACAGCGCTTCACCCCTCCACTTT
CASSYGVDSASPLHF
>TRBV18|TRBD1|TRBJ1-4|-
TGTGCCAGCTCACCCCGACAGGGGGGGACTAATGAAAAACTGTTTTTT
CASSPRQGGTNEKLFF
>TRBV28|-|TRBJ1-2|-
TGTGCCAGCAGTTTAGAGGCAGCCCTTAACTATGGCTACACCTTC
CASSLEAALNYGYTF
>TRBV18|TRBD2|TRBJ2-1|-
TGTGCCAGCTCACCACGGGGACTAGCGGGGGATGAGCAGTTCTTC
CASSPRGLAGDEQFF
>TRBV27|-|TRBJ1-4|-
TGTGCCAGCAGTTTATCGACTGCAACTAATGAAAAACTGTTTTTT
CASSLSTATNEKLFF
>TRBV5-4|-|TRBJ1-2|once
TGTGCCAGCACCGGACGGGACAAAAATAACTATGGCTACACCTTC
CASTGRDKNNYGYTF
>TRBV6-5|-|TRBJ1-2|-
TGTGCCAGCAGTCCCATCAACTATGGCTACACCTTC
CASSPINYGYTF
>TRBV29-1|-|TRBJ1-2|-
TGCAGCGTTGAAGGAGGGGCCCATGGCTACACCTTC
CSVEGGAHGYTF
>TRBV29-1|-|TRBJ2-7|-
TGCAGCGGAGGGGATTACGAGCAGTACTTC
CSGGDYEQYF
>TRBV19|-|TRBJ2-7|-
TGTGCCAGTAAAGGGACGGGATCGGGGGAGCAGTACTTC
CASKGTGSGEQYF
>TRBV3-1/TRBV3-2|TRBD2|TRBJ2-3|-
TGTGCCAGCAGCCGGGGAGGGGCCACAGATACGCAGTATTTT
CASSRGGATDTQYF
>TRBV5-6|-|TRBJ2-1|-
TGTGCCAGCAGCTCGGATGCCGGGCGGGTGTACAATGAGCAGTTCTTC
CASSSDAGRVYNEQFF
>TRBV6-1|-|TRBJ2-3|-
TGTGCCAGCAGTGAAAAGCGTCGGAGGGCAGATACGCAGTATTTT
CASSEKRRRADTQYF
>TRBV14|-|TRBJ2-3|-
TGTGCCAGCAGCCGAGCTTCCTCAACAGGGGATACGCAGTATTTT
CASSRASSTGDTQYF
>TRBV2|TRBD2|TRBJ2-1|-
TGTGCCAGCAGTGAAGAGCGGGGGGCCTACAATGAGCAGTTCTTC
CASSEERGAYNEQFF
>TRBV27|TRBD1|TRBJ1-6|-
TGTGCCAGCAGCCGAAGCCAGGGGGCGTTAGTTTCACCCCTCCACTTT
CASSRSQGALVSPLHF
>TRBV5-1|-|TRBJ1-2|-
TGCGCCAGCAGCTTGGAGGGCAGGGTCTATGGCTACACCTTC
CASSLEGRVYGYTF